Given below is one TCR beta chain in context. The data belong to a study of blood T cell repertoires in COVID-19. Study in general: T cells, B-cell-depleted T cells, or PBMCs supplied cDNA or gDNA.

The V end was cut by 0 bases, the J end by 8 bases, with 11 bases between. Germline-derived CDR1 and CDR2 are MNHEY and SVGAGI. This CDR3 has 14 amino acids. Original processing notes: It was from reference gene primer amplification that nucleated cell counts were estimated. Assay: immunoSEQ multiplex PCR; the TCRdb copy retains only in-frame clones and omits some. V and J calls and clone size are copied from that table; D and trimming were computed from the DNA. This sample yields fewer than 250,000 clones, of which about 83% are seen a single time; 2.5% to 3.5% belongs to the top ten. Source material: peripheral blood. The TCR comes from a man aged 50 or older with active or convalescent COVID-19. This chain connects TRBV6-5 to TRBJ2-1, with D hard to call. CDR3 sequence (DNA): TGTGCCAGCAGTTACTCGAATAGCCGGTATGAGCAGTTCTTC. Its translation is CASSYSNSRYEQFF.